The clone carrying this T cell receptor beta chain was counted a single time. This record belongs to a study of cytomegalovirus exposure and HLA in healthy donors. PCR primers comprised 60 Vbeta and 13 Jbeta primers. Generated by immunoSEQ multiplex PCR, the TCRdb table keeps only in-frame clones and is missing some. The sample carries some 200,000 clones, more than 75% recorded once. CDR3 length: 15 amino acids. The germline CDR1 and CDR2 sequences are MNHNY and SVGAGI (reference sequence). V trimming: 2 bases; J trimming: 4 bases; junction bases outside the gene matches: 5. This TCR derives from a woman aged 45-60 years in good health and CMV-seropositive. Material for sequencing was PBMCs. The rearrangement uses TRBV6-6 and TRBJ2-7; 10 nucleotides line up with TRBD1. The CDR3 reads CASSYIGTGVYEQYF. CDR3 nucleotide sequence: TGTGCCAGCAGTTACATCGGGACAGGGGTTTACGAGCAGTACTTC.